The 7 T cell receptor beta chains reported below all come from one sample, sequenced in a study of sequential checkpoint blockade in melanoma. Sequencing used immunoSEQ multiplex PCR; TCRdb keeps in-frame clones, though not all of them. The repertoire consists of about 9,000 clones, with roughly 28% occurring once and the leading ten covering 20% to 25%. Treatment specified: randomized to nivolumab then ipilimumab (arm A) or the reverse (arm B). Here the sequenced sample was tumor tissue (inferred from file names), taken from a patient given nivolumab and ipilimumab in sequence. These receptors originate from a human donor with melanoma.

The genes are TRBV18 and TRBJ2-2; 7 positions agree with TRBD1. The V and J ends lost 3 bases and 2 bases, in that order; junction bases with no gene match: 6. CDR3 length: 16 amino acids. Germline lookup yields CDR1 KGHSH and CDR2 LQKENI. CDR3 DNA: TGTGCCAGCTCACCCTACACAGGGGTAAACACCGGGGAGCTGTTTTTT. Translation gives CASSPYTGVNTGELFF.

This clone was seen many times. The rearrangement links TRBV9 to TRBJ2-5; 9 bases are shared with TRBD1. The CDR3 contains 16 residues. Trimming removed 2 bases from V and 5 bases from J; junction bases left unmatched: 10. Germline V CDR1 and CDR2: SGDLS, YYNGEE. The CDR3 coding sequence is TGTGCCAGCAGCGTGGGGACAGGGCAGCCGGGGGAGACCCAGTACTTC. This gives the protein CASSVGTGQPGETQYF.

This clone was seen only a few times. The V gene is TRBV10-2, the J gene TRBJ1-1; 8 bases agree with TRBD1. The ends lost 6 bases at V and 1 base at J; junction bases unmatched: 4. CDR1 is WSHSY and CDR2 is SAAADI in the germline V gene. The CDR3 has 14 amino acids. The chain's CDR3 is CASRTGVWNTEAFF. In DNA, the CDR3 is TGCGCCAGCAGGACAGGGGTTTGGAACACTGAAGCTTTCTTT.

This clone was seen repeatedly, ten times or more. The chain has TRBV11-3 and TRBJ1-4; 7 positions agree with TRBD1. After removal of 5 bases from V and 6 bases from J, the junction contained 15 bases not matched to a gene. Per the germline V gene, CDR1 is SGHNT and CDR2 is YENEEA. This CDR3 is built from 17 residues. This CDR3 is CASSPGQSSAFDEKLFF. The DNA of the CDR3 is TGTGCCAGCAGCCCGGGACAGTCTTCGGCTTTTGATGAAAAACTGTTTTTT. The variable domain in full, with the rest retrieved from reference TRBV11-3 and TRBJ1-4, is EAGVVQSPRYKIIEKKQPVAFWCNPISGHNTLYWYLQNLGQGPELLIRYENEEAVDDSQLPKDRFSAERLKGVDSTLKIQPAELGDSAVYLCASSPGQSSAFDEKLFFGSGTQLSVL.

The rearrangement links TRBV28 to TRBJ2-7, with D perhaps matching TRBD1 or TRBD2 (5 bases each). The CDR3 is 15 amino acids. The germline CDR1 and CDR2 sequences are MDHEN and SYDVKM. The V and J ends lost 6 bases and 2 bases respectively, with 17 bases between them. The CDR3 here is CASRRRGPRPYEQYF. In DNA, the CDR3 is TGTGCCAGCAGGCGCCGGGGCCCCCGGCCCTACGAGCAGTACTTC. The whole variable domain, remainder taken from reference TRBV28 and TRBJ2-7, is DVKVTQSSRYLVKRTGEKVFLECVQDMDHENMFWYRQDPGLGLRLIYFSYDVKMKEKGDIPEGYSVSREKKERFSLILESASTNQTSMYLCASRRRGPRPYEQYFGPGTRLTVT.

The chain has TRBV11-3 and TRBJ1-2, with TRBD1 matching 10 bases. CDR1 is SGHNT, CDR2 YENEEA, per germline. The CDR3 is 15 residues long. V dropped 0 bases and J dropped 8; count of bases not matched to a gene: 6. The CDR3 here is CASSLEGQGVGGYTF. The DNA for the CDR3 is TGTGCCAGCAGCTTAGAAGGACAGGGGGTTGGAGGCTACACCTTC.

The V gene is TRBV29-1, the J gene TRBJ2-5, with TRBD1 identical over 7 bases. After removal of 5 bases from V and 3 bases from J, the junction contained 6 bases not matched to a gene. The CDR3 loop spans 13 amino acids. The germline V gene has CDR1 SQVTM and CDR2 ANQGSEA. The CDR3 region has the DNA TGCAGCGTTAGGGACAGACCAAAAGAGACCCAGTACTTC. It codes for CSVRDRPKETQYF.